This T cell receptor beta chain was documented in a study of vaccination effects on CD4 cells after COVID-19 (dated by TCRdb to 2022 to 2024). With respect to the entire study: Participants received two doses of either the BNT162b2 or the mRNA-1273 mRNA SARS-CoV-2 vaccine. The full study included some eleven COVID-19 convalescent patients and a few SARS-CoV-2-naive healthy vaccine recipients. Pre-vaccine samples were drawn from a couple of convalescent patients 16 days and one week before the first dose, at 142 and 148 days after COVID-19 diagnosis. Cultures from other donors in the study were sequenced with the Oncomine TCR Beta short-read assay on an Illumina iSeq 100. SARS-CoV-2 spike-specific CD4+ TCR repertoires from before and after mRNA vaccination were compared in COVID-19 convalescent patients and in infection-naive vaccine recipients.

Summary of the overall study and its limitations: The study was limited by a small number of convalescent patients, and early post-infection timepoints were lacking. Clones induced by infection and clones induced by vaccination both contracted markedly at late timepoints after vaccination, which fits with T cell responses waning over time. In convalescent patients, the post-vaccine spike-reactive repertoire was composed mainly of new vaccine-induced clones that were largely distinct from infection-induced clones.

Library prep was done by the immunoSEQ multiplex PCR assay. TCR beta CDR3 sequencing was performed on DNA from the cultured, isolated CD4+ T cells. The study's processing was this. The analysis removed non-productive TCR sequences, trimmed reads to the CDR3 region, and retained only CDR3s that were 7 or more amino acids long. The MANAFEST web app was used to pick out antigen-specific clonotypes by comparing their expansion in peptide wells with that in reference cultures. To count as positive, a clone had to show expansion at FDR<0.05 compared with the reference and with all other wells, an odds ratio above 5, and a frequency above 0.1% in two replicate wells. A clonotype was called cross-reactive if it was significantly expanded both in SARS-CoV-2 spike wells and in at least one common cold coronavirus spike condition. Levenshtein distance calculated with the stringdist R package was used to assess CDR3 similarity, and unrooted trees were constructed with ape in R 3.6.1. As stored in TCRdb, this immuneACCESS dataset retains in-frame rearrangements with V and J assigned. A fraction of the clones does not appear; measured against another copy, unresolved V genes explain less than half of the discrepancy, and the remainder lacks a known reason. Clonal size and the V and J genes are those of that table, whereas D and trimming came from the DNA. A total of 40,000 or so clones appear in this sample, roughly four fifths of them only once. The ten top clones hold about 32% of the sample.

In the ViraFEST assay, PBMC were stimulated with viral peptide pools, and TCR sequencing was then used to find antigen-specific CD4+ T cell clonotypes based on their expansion. After less than 13 days of culture, CD4+ T cells were isolated with the EasySep CD4+ T cell isolation kit. Convalescent patients had PCR-confirmed SARS-CoV-2 infection between March and December 2020, before Alpha, Beta and Delta variants emerged in the United States. A few million PBMC per well were cultured with around 10 ug/ml peptides in IMDM containing about 5% human AB serum, around 10 IU/ml IL-2 and gentamicin. On days 3 and 7, half of the culture medium was replaced with fresh IL-2-containing medium. Each peptide stimulation condition was cultured in triplicate wells unless otherwise noted. PBMC were separated from whole blood using Ficoll-Paque Plus gradient centrifugation and were then either cryopreserved at -140C or used fresh. The QIAamp micro DNA kit was used to extract genomic DNA from the cultured CD4+ T cells.

Remarks on this clone: Its antigen is unknown. No clone much larger than this one lies a single base away; base qualities are absent.

This material consisted of CD4+ T cells from PBMCs cultured with a peptide pool, taken before COVID-19 vaccination. The TCR originated in a human donor who had a prior SARS-CoV-2 infection.

The CDR3 corresponds to CASSPDGSGNTIYF. The DNA sequence is TGTGCCAGCAGCCCCGACGGCTCTGGAAACACCATATATTTT. The chain employs TRBV7-3 and TRBJ1-3; no D segment can be confidently identified. CDR1 and CDR2 are drawn from the germline V gene: SGHTA, FQGTGA. V loses 5 bases, J loses 0 bases, and the germline ends lie 8 bases apart. Its CDR3 holds 14 amino acids, cysteine through phenylalanine. The only DNA kept is the CDR3, 42 bases in frame from the first base. With the portions outside the CDR3 filled from the reference TRBV7-3 and TRBJ1-3 genes, the complete variable region becomes GAGVSQTPSNKVTEKGKYVELRCDPISGHTALYWYRQSLGQGPEFLIYFQGTGAADDSGLPNDRFFAVRPEGSVSTLKIQRTERGDSAVYLCASSPDGSGNTIYFGEGSWLTVV.